This TCR beta chain was identified during a study of cytomegalovirus exposure and HLA in healthy donors. Across the whole study: Earlier findings included about 120 million unique TCR beta sequences obtained from 150 million to 200 million T cells.

It was with 60 Vbeta and 13 Jbeta primers that the PCR ran. Sequencing was performed with immunoSEQ multiplex PCR; in TCRdb, only in-frame clones are kept and a portion is missing. The data contain more than 95,000 clones, approximately 74% of them singletons. Trimming took 4 bases from V and 0 from J; bases not matched to a gene: 4. CDR1 and CDR2 (germline): LGHNA, YNFKEQ. This CDR3 contains 17 residues. As concerns this clone: Its target is unknown.

Study-wide findings and caveats: Certain indistinguishable V segments, among them TRBV6-2 and TRBV6-3, were excluded. Per published accounts, TCR beta sequences correctly predicted the HLA-A and HLA-B alleles of most subjects. Cytomegalovirus status, reportedly, was diagnosed with high specificity and sensitivity by the classifier.

The sequenced sample consisted of PBMCs. J is TRBJ2-3 and V is TRBV4-2, with 13 bases that match TRBD2. The sequence came from a woman between 65 and 79 years old in good health and CMV-seropositive. The CDR3 here is CASSRRTSGGSTDTQYF. CDR3 bases: TGTGCCAGCAGCCGCAGGACTAGCGGGGGTAGCACAGATACGCAGTATTTT.